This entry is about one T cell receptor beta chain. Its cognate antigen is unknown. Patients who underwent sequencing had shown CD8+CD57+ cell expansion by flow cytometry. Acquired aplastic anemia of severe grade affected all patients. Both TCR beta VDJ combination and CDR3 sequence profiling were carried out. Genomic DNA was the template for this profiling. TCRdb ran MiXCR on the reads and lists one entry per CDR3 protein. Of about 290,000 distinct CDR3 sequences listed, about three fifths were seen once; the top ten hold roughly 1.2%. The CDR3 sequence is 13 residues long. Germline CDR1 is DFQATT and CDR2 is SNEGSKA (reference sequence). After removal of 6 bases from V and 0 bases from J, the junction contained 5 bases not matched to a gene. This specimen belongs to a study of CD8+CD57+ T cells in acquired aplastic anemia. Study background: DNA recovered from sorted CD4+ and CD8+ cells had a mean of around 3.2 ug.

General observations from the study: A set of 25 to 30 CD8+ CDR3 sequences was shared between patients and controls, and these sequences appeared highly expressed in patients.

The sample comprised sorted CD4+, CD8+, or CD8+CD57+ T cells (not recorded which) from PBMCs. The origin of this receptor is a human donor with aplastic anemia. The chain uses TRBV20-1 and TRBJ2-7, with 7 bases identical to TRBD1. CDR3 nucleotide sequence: TGCAGTGCATGGACAGGCCTCTCCTACGAGCAGTACTTC. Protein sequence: CSAWTGLSYEQYF.